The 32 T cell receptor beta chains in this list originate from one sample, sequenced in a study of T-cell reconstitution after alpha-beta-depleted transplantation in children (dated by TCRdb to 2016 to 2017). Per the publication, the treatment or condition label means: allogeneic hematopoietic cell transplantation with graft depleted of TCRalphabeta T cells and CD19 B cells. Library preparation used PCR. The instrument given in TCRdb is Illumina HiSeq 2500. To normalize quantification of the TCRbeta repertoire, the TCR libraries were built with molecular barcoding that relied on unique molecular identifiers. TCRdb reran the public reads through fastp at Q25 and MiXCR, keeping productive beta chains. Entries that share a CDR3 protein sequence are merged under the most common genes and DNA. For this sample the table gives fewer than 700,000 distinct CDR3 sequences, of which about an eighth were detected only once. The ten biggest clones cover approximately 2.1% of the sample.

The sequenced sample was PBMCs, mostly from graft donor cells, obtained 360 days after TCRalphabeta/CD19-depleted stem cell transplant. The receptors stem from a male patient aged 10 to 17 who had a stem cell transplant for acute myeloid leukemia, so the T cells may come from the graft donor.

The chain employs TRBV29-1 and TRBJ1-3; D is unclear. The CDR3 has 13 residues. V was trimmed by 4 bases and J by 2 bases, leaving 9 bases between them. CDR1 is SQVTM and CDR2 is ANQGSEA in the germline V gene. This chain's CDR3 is CSVAGPPGNTIYF. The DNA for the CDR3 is TGCAGCGTTGCCGGGCCTCCTGGAAACACCATATATTTT. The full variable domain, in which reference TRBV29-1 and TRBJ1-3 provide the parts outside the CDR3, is SAVISQKPSRDICQRGTSLTIQCQVDSQVTMMFWYRQQPGQSLTLIATANQGSEATYESGFVIDKFPISRPNLTFSTLTVSNMSPEDSSIYLCSVAGPPGNTIYFGEGSWLTVV.

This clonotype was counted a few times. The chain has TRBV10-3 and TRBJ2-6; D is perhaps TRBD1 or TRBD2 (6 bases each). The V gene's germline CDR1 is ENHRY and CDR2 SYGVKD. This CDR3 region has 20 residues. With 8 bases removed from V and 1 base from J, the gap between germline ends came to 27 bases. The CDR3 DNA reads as TGTGCCATCGGGTGGGGGGCGCATATACCGACCCTTTCTGGGGCCAACGTCCTGACTTTC. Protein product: CAIGWGAHIPTLSGANVLTF.

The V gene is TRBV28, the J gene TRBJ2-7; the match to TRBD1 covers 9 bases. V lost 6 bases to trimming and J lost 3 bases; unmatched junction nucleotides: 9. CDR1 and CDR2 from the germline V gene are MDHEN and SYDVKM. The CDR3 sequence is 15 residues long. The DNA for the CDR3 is TGTGCCAGCAGCCTAACAGGGGGCGCCGACTACGAGCAGTACTTC. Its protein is CASSLTGGADYEQYF. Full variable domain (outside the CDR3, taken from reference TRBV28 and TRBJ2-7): DVKVTQSSRYLVKRTGEKVFLECVQDMDHENMFWYRQDPGLGLRLIYFSYDVKMKEKGDIPEGYSVSREKKERFSLILESASTNQTSMYLCASSLTGGADYEQYFGPGTRLTVT.

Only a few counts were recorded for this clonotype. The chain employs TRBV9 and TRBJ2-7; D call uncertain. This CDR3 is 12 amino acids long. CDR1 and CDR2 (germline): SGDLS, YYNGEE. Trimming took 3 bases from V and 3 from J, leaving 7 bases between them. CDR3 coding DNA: TGTGCCAGCAGCGAGAACAGCTACGAGCAGTACTTC. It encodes CASSENSYEQYF.

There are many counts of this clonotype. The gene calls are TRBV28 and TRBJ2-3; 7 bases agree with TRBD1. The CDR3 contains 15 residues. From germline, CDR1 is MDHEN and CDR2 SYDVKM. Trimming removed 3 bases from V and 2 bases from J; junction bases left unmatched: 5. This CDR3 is CASSFGQEDTDTQYF. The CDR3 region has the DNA TGTGCCAGCAGTTTCGGACAGGAGGACACAGATACGCAGTATTTT.

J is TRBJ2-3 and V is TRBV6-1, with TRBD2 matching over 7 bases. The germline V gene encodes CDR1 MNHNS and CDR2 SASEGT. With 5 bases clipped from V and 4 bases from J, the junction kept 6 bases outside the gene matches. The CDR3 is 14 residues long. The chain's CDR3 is CASSRLTSPDTQYF. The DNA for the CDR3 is TGTGCCAGCAGTCGCTTGACTAGCCCAGATACGCAGTATTTT.

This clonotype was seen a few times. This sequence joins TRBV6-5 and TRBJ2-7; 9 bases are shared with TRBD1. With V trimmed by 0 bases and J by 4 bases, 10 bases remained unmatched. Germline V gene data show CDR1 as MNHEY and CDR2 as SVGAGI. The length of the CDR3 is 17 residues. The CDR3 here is CASSYSFGTGKGYEQYF. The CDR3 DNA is TGTGCCAGCAGTTACTCTTTTGGGACAGGGAAAGGATACGAGCAGTACTTC.

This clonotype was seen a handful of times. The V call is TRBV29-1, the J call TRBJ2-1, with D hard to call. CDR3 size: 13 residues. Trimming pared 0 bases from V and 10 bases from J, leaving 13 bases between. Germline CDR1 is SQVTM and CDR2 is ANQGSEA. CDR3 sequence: CSVEESGRREQFF. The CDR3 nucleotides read TGCAGCGTTGAAGAAAGTGGAAGGAGAGAGCAGTTCTTC.

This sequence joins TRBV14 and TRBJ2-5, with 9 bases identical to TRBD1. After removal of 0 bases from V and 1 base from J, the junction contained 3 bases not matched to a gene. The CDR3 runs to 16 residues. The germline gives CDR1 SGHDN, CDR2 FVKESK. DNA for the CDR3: TGTGCCAGCAGCCAAGAGAGGGACAGGGCCCAAGAGACCCAGTACTTC. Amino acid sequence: CASSQERDRAQETQYF.

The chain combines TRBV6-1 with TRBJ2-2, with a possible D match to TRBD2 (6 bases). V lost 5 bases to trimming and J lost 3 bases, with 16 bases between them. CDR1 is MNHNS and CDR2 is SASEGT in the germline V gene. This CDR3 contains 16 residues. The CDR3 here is CASSPRGTFYTGELFF. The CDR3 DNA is TGTGCCAGCAGTCCCCGAGGGACTTTCTACACCGGGGAGCTGTTTTTT.

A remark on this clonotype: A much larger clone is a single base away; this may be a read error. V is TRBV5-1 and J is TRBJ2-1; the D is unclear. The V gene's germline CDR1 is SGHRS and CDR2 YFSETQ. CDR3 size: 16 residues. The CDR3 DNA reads TGCGCCAGCAGCTCCTCCCGGATCTACTCCTACAATGAGCGGTTCTTC. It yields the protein CASSSSRIYSYNERFF.

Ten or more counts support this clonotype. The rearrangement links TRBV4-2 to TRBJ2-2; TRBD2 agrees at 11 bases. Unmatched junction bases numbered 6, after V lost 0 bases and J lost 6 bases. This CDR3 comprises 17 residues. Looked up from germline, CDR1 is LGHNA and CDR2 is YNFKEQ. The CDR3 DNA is TGTGCCAGCAGCCAAGATCGAACTAGCGGGAGAGCCGGGGAGCTGTTTTTT. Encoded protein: CASSQDRTSGRAGELFF.

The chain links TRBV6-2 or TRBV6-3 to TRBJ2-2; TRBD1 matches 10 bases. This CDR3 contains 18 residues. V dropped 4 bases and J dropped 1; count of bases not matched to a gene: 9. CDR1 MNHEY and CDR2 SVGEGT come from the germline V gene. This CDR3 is CASSLRTGGFWNTGELFF. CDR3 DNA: TGTGCCAGCAGTTTGCGGACAGGGGGTTTTTGGAACACCGGGGAGCTGTTTTTT.

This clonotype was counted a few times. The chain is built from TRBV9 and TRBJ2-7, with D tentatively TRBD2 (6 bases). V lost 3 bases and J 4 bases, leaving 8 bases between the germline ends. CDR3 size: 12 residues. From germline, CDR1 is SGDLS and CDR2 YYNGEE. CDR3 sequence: CASSAGGYEQYF. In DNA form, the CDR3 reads TGTGCCAGCAGCGCCGGGGGATACGAGCAGTACTTC. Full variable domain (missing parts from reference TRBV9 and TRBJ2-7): DSGVTQTPKHLITATGQRVTLRCSPRSGDLSVYWYQQSLDQGLQFLIQYYNGEERAKGNILERFSAQQFPDLHSELNLSSLELGDSALYFCASSAGGYEQYFGPGTRLTVT.

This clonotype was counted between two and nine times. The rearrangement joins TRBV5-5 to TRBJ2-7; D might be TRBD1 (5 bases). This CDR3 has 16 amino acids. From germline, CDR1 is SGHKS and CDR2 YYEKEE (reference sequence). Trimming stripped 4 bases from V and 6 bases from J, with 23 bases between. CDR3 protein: CASSRRTAVKGSEQYF. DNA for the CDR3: TGTGCCAGCAGCCGCAGGACGGCCGTGAAGGGGTCCGAGCAGTACTTC. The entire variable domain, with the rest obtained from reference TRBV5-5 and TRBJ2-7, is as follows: DAGVTQSPTHLIKTRGQQVTLRCSPISGHKSVSWYQQVLGQGPQFIFQYYEKEERGRGNFPDRFSARQFPNYSSELNVNALLLGDSALYLCASSRRTAVKGSEQYFGPGTRLTVT.

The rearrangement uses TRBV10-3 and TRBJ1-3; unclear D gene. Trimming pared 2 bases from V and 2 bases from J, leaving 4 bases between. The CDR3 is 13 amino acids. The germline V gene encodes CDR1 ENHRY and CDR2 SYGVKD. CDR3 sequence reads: CAISERAGNTIYF. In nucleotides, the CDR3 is TGTGCCATCAGTGAGAGGGCTGGAAACACCATATATTTT.

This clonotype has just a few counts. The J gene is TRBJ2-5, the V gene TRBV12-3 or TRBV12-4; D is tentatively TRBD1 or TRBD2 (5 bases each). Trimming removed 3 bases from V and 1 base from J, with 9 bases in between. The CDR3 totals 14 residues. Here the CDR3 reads CASSFEGSQETQYF. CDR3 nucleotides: TGTGCCAGCAGTTTCGAGGGGTCCCAAGAGACCCAGTACTTC.

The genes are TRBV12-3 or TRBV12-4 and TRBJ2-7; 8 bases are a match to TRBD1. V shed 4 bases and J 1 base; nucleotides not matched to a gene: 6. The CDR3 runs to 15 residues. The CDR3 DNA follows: TGTGCCAGCAGTTCTCCACGGACAGGGTCCTACGAGCAGTACTTC. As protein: CASSSPRTGSYEQYF.

The CDR3 DNA reads TGTGCCAGCAGCGACAGGGGTGCCATTGGGGCCAACGTCCTGACTTTC. This encodes CASSDRGAIGANVLTF. The V and J genes are TRBV6-2 or TRBV6-3 and TRBJ2-6, with TRBD1 matching 8 bases. Germline trimming cut 6 bases from V and 3 bases from J; bases unmatched to any gene: 7. This CDR3 has 16 residues. Per the germline V gene, CDR1 is MNHEY and CDR2 is SVGEGT.

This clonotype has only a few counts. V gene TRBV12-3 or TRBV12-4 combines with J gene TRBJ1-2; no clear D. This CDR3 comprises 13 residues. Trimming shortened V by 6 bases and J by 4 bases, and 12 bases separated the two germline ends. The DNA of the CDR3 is TGTGCCAGCAGCCCGGACCTACTCTATGGCTACACCTTC. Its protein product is CASSPDLLYGYTF.

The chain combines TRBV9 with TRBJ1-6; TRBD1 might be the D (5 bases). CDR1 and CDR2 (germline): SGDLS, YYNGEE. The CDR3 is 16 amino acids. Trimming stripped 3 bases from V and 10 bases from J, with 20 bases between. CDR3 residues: CASSEGVVVWGSPLHF. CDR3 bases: TGTGCCAGCAGCGAAGGAGTGGTAGTATGGGGGTCACCCCTCCACTTT.

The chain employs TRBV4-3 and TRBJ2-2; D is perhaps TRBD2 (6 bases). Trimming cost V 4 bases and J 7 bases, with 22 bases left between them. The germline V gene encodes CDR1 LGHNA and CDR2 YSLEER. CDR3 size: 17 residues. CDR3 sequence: CASSPVDRDSTGGELFF. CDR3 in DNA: TGCGCCAGCAGCCCCGTCGACCGGGACTCCACCGGCGGGGAGCTGTTTTTT.

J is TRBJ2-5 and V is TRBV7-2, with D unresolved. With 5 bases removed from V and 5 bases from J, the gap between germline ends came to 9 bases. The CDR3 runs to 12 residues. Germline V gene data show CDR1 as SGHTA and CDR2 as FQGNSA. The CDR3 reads CASSRPVETQYF. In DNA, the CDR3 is TGTGCCAGCAGCCGTCCGGTGGAGACCCAGTACTTC. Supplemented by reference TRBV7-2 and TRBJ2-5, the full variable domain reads GAGVSQSPSNKVTEKGKDVELRCDPISGHTALYWYRQSLGQGLEFLIYFQGNSAPDKSGLPSDRFSAERTGGSVSTLTIQRTQQEDSAVYLCASSRPVETQYFGPGTRLLVL.

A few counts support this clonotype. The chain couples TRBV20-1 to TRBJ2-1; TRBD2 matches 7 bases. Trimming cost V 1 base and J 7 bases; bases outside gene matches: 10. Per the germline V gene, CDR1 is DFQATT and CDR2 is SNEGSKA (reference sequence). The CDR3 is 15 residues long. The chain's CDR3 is CSARAEGGRRNEQFF. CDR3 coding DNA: TGCAGTGCTAGAGCGGAGGGAGGGCGGAGAAATGAGCAGTTCTTC.

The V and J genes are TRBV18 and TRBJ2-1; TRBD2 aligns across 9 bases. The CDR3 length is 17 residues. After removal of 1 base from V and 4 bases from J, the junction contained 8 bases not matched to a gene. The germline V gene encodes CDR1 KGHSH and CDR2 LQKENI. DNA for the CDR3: TGTGCCAGCTCACCACGGGTCCGACTAGCGGAATACAATGAGCAGTTCTTC. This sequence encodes CASSPRVRLAEYNEQFF.

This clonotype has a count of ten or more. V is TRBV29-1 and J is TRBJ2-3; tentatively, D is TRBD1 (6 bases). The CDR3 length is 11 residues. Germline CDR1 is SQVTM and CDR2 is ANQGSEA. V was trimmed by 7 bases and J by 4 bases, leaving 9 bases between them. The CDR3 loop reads CSGRGPDTQYF. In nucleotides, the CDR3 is TGCAGCGGCAGGGGTCCAGATACGCAGTATTTT.

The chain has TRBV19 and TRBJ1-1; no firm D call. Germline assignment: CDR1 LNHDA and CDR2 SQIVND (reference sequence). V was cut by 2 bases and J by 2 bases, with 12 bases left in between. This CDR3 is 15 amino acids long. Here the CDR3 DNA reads TGTGCCAGTAGTATAACACCGGCCCGAAACACTGAAGCTTTCTTT. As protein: CASSITPARNTEAFF.

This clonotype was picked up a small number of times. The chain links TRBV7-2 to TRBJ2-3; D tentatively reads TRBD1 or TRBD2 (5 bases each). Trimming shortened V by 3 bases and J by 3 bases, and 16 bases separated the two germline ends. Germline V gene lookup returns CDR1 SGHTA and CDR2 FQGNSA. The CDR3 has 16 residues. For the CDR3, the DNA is TGTGCCAGCAGCTTTTCGGGGCCCATGGGTACAGATACGCAGTATTTT. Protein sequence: CASSFSGPMGTDTQYF. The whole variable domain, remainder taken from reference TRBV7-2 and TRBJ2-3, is GAGVSQSPSNKVTEKGKDVELRCDPISGHTALYWYRQSLGQGLEFLIYFQGNSAPDKSGLPSDRFSAERTGGSVSTLTIQRTQQEDSAVYLCASSFSGPMGTDTQYFGPGTRLTVL.

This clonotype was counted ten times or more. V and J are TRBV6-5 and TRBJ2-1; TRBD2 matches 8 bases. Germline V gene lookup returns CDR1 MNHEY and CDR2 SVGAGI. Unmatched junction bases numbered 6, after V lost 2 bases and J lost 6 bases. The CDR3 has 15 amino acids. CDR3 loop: CASSYLGRALNEQFF. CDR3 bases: TGTGCCAGCAGTTACCTCGGGAGGGCCCTCAATGAGCAGTTCTTC.

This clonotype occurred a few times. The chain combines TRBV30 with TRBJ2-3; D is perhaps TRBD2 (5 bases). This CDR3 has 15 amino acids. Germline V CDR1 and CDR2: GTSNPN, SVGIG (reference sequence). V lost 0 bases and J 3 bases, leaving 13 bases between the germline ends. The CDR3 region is CAWSVLAGETDTQYF. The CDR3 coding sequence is TGTGCCTGGAGTGTTTTGGCCGGGGAGACAGATACGCAGTATTTT.

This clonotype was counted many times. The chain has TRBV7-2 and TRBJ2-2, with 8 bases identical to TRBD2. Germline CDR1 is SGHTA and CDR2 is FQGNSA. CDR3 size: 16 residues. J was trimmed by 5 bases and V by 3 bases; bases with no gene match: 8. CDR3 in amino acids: CASSFIGLAATGELFF. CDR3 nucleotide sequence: TGTGCCAGCAGCTTCATAGGACTAGCAGCAACCGGGGAGCTGTTTTTT.

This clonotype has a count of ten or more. CDR3 DNA sequence: TGCAGCGTTGGGGGACTAGCGGGCAATGAGCAGTTCTTC. This sequence encodes CSVGGLAGNEQFF. This sequence joins TRBV29-1 and TRBJ2-1; 12 positions agree with TRBD2. CDR3 length: 13 residues. The trim removed 4 bases at V and 6 bases at J, leaving 1 base unmatched. In germline, CDR1 is SQVTM, CDR2 ANQGSEA.